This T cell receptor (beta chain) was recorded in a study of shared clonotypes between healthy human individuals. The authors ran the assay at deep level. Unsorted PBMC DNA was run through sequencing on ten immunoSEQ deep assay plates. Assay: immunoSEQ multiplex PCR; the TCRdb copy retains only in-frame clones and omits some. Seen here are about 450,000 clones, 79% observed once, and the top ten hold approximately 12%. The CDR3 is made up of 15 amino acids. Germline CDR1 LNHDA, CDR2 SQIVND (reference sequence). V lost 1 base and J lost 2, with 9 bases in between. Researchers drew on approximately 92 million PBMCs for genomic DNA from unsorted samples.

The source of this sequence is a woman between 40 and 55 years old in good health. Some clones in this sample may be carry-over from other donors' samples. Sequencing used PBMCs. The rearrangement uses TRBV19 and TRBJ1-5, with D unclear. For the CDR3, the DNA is TGTGCCAGTAGTATAGGTAGGCTTGGCAATCAGCCCCAGCATTTT. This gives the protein CASSIGRLGNQPQHF.